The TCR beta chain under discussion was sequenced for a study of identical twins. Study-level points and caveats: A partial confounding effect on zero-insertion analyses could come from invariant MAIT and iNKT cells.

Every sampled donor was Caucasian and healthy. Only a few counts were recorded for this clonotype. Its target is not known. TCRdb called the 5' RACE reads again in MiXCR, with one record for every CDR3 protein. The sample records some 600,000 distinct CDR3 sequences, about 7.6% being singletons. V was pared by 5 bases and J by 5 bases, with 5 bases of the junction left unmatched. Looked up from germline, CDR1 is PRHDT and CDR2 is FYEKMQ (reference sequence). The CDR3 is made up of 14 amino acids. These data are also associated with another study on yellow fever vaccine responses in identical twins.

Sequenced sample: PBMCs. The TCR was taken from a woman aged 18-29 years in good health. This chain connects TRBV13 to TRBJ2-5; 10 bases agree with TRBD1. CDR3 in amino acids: CASSEMGQGETQYF. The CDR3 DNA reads TGTGCCAGCAGCGAAATGGGACAGGGGGAGACCCAGTACTTC.